This TCR beta chain came from a study of blood T cell repertoires in COVID-19. Study as a whole: Italy, Spain and the United States were the sources of the convalescent and acute COVID-19 samples. PBMCs, B-cell-depleted T cells, or T cells were the source of the cDNA or gDNA that made up the material.

As originally analysed: Amplification of reference gene primers provided the estimated nucleated cell counts. Data came from immunoSEQ multiplex PCR; TCRdb stores just in-frame clones and leaves some out. That table supplies the V and J calls and clone size; D and trimming were determined from the DNA. The profile shows around 80,000 clones, 75% to 85% of them singletons. Germline V gives CDR1 KGHSH, CDR2 LQKENI. The CDR3 totals 14 residues. V lost 3 bases to trimming and J lost 7 bases; unmatched junction nucleotides: 2. The V gene is TRBV18, the J gene TRBJ1-4; 10 nucleotides line up with TRBD1. Sequencing was carried out using peripheral blood. This receptor was taken from a woman in her sixties or seventies with acute or convalescent COVID-19. The CDR3 reads CASSPGQGREKLFF. The CDR3 nucleotides read TGTGCCAGCTCACCGGGACAGGGGCGTGAAAAACTGTTTTTT.